The rows below give T cell receptor beta chains drawn from one sample of a study of T cell responses to AZD1222 COVID-19 vaccine. Libraries were prepared by immunoSEQ multiplex PCR; TCRdb keeps only in-frame clonotypes and omits some of them. The data contain around 120,000 clones, 88% of them singletons. The specimen was peripheral blood, collected on day 0 of MenACWY control vaccination. The source is an adult in good health. CDR3s include the opening cysteine and the closing phenylalanine or tryptophan. D genes are given only for firm matches. Clone size is not always given. Where it is, it says once, few, many or a class for expanded clones.

j_call v_call clone_size d_call cdr3_nt cdr3_aa
TRBJ1-5 TRBV30 NA NA TGTGCCTGGAGTGGTGCAAGAGGCAATCAGCCCCAGCATTTT CAWSGARGNQPQHF
TRBJ2-7 TRBV18 NA NA TGTGCCAGCTCACCACCTGCGGGTGGGCTGGAGCAGTACTTC CASSPPAGGLEQYF
TRBJ1-1 TRBV30 NA TRBD1 TGTGCCTGGAACAGGGGCCGGGCTGAAGCTTTCTTT CAWNRGRAEAFF
TRBJ2-6 TRBV3-1/TRBV3-2 NA NA TGTGCCAGCAGCCCCTATTGGGCCTCTGGGGCCAACGTCCTGACTTTC CASSPYWASGANVLTF
TRBJ1-1 TRBV5-4 NA NA TGTGCCAGCAGCGGAGGGACTGAAGCTTTCTTT CASSGGTEAFF
TRBJ1-5 TRBV5-1 NA TRBD1 TGCGCCAGCAGACCCGGGACAGGGATAGTACAGCCCCAGCATTTT CASRPGTGIVQPQHF
TRBJ2-5 TRBV25-1 NA NA TGTGCCAGCTCACAGGACCTCGGAGAGACCCAGTACTTC CASSQDLGETQYF
TRBJ2-1 TRBV2 NA TRBD2 TGTGCCAGCAGTGCACGAGCGGGAGGGCTCAATGAGCAGTTCTTC CASSARAGGLNEQFF
TRBJ1-5 TRBV7-6 NA NA TGTGCCAGCAGCTCAAAACAGGGCTCCAATCAGCCCCAGCATTTT CASSSKQGSNQPQHF
TRBJ2-3 TRBV7-3 NA TRBD2 TGTGCCAGCAGCGCCGCTAGCGGGAGTACAGATACGCAGTATTTT CASSAASGSTDTQYF
TRBJ2-7 TRBV29-1 NA NA TGCAGCGTTGAACAGAAGACTCCCTACGAGCAGTACTTC CSVEQKTPYEQYF
TRBJ2-7 TRBV2 NA TRBD2 TGTGCCAGCAGTGGAGGCATAGCGGGACCCCCCTACGAGCAGTACTTC CASSGGIAGPPYEQYF
TRBJ2-7 TRBV4-2 NA TRBD2 TGTGCCAGCAGCCAAGGGGTCGGGACTAGCGCATACGAGCAGTACTTC CASSQGVGTSAYEQYF
TRBJ2-1 TRBV18 NA NA TGTGCCAGCTCACCTAGCTGGGGTTCCTACAATGAGCAGTTCTTC CASSPSWGSYNEQFF
TRBJ2-2 TRBV19 once TRBD1 TGTGCCACTAAAGGGACAGGCTTGAATACCGGGGAGCTGTTTTTT CATKGTGLNTGELFF
TRBJ2-7 TRBV27 NA TRBD2 TGTGCCAGCAGTCCTCGCGGGGGGGTCTCCTACGAGCAGTACTTC CASSPRGGVSYEQYF
TRBJ2-7 TRBV28 NA TRBD1 TGTGCCAGCAGTTGGTTGGGACAGGGGATCTACGAGCAGTACTTC CASSWLGQGIYEQYF
TRBJ2-1 TRBV7-3 NA TRBD1 TGTGCCAGCAGCTTGACAGGGGGTAAAAGTGATGAGCAGTTCTTC CASSLTGGKSDEQFF
TRBJ2-3 TRBV27 NA NA TGTGCCAGCAGTTGGGTCCGGACAGATACGCAGTATTTT CASSWVRTDTQYF
TRBJ2-3 TRBV10-2 NA NA TGCGCCACCCGTTGGAAAGATACGCAGTATTTT CATRWKDTQYF
TRBJ2-7 TRBV5-1 NA TRBD2 TGCGCCAGCAGCTCAGGACTAGCGGGAGTTGTCGAGCAGTACTTC CASSSGLAGVVEQYF
TRBJ2-7 TRBV19 few NA TGTGCCAGTAGTAAACCCCTGACAGGCACCTACGAGCAGTACTTC CASSKPLTGTYEQYF